This entry lists 21 T cell receptor beta chains sequenced from one sample in a study of persistence of HIV-infected CD4 T cells. Cells were stimulated with CMV-infected fibroblast lysates at 10 ug/mL. CD40L/CD69 double-negative CD45RO-high memory CD4+ T cells were collected. Antigen specificity for these receptors is unknown. Sequencing used immunoSEQ version 4 in survey mode. Sequenced by immunoSEQ multiplex PCR; TCRdb stores in-frame clones only, minus some. The data contain roughly 34,000 clones, 65% to 90% of them singletons. The sample in question was CD4+ T cells sorted from PBMCs after roughly 17-hour stimulation, obtained from a patient who received antiretroviral therapy. These receptors were taken from an adult man with HIV who was CMV-seropositive.

The table lists this clone with a count of one. The genes are TRBV27 and TRBJ2-2; D perhaps matches TRBD1 (6 bases). V was cut by 6 bases and J by 4 bases, with 9 bases left in between. The CDR3 covers 13 residues. Per the germline V gene, CDR1 is MNHEY and CDR2 is SMNVEV (reference sequence). CDR3 DNA sequence: TGTGCCAGCAGGGGGGCGTTCACCGGGGAGCTGTTTTTT. Translation: CASRGAFTGELFF.

The CDR3 DNA is TGTGCCACCAGCAGACTTGTTCTTGATGAGCAGTTCTTC. Translation gives CATSRLVLDEQFF. V usage is TRBV15 and J usage is TRBJ2-1; no firm D call. V was clipped by 2 bases and J by 8 bases, with 10 bases between them. CDR1 is LNHNV, CDR2 YYDKDF, per germline (reference sequence). The CDR3 sequence is 13 residues long.

This clone turned up a few times. The chain recombines TRBV19 with TRBJ1-1, with D uncertain. Trimming stripped 2 bases from V and 0 bases from J, with 4 bases between. CDR1 is LNHDA, CDR2 SQIVND, per germline (reference sequence). The CDR3 is 13 amino acids. This CDR3 reads CASSIIVNTEAFF. In nucleotides, the CDR3 is TGTGCCAGTAGTATAATAGTGAACACTGAAGCTTTCTTT.

The chain links TRBV18 to TRBJ2-1, with a tentative D call TRBD1 (7 bases). This CDR3 has 16 residues. The V and J ends lost 2 bases and 2 bases respectively, with 13 bases between them. The germline V gene has CDR1 KGHSH and CDR2 LQKENI. DNA for the CDR3: TGTGCCAGCTCACCAGGAGGGGGCAGGGCCTACAATGAGCAGTTCTTC. It yields the protein CASSPGGGRAYNEQFF. Full variable domain (outside the CDR3, taken from reference TRBV18 and TRBJ2-1): NAGVMQNPRHLVRRRGQEARLRCSPMKGHSHVYWYRQLPEEGLKFMVYLQKENIIDESGMPKERFSAEFPKEGPSILRIQQVVRGDSAAYFCASSPGGGRAYNEQFFGPGTRLTVL.

The V and J genes are TRBV18 and TRBJ2-7; TRBD1 aligns across 7 bases. CDR3 size: 14 residues. CDR1 is KGHSH and CDR2 is LQKENI in the germline V gene. V shed 0 bases and J 3 bases; nucleotides not matched to a gene: 2. The CDR3 sequence is CASSPPGQNYEQYF. The CDR3 DNA reads as TGTGCCAGCTCACCACCGGGACAGAACTACGAGCAGTACTTC.

This clone has a handful of counts. CDR3 sequence reads: CASSYSKGRGTEAFF. Here the CDR3 DNA reads TGTGCCAGCAGTTACTCGAAGGGCAGGGGGACTGAAGCTTTCTTT. V usage is TRBV6-5 and J usage is TRBJ1-1; 7 positions agree with TRBD1. The CDR3 spans 15 residues. With V trimmed by 0 bases and J by 5 bases, 6 bases remained unmatched. Germline CDR1 reads MNHEY; CDR2 reads SVGAGI.

This chain uses TRBV3-1 (or the pseudogene TRBV3-2) with TRBJ2-7, with 11 bases fitting TRBD1. CDR3 size: 15 residues. V trimming: 3 bases; J trimming: 3 bases; junction bases outside the gene matches: 4. Germline V lookup: CDR1 LGHDT, CDR2 YNNKEL (reference sequence). The CDR3 loop reads CASSHLGTGGYEQYF. CDR3 nucleotides: TGTGCCAGCAGCCACTTGGGGACAGGGGGCTACGAGCAGTACTTC.

CDR3 DNA: TGCGCCAGCAGCTTAGAGCTAGCGGGGGCCCGCCACGAGCAGTACTTC. The encoded protein is CASSLELAGARHEQYF. This chain links TRBV5-1 with TRBJ2-7; 10 nucleotides line up with TRBD2. Trimming at V came to 2 bases and at J to 5 bases, leaving 10 bases not matched to a gene. Germline CDR1 is SGHRS and CDR2 is YFSETQ. The CDR3 is made up of 16 amino acids.

Details on this clone: One end of the junction is discordant with germline, which a read error may explain. V and J are TRBV19 and TRBJ1-6; D may be TRBD1 (6 bases). CDR3 length equals 15 residues. CDR1 LNHDA and CDR2 SQIVND come from the germline V gene (reference sequence). CDR3 bases: TGTGCCAGTAGTCCAGGAGACAGGCACGTTTCACCCCCCCACTTT. This codes for CASSPGDRHVSPPHF. Combining the CDR3 with reference TRBV19 and TRBJ1-6 gives the whole variable domain DGGITQSPKYLFRKEGQNVTLSCEQNLNHDAMYWYRQDPGQGLRLIYYSQIVNDFQKGDIAEGYSVSREKKESFPLTVTSAQKNPTAFYLCASSPGDRHVSPPHFGNGTRLTVT.

V usage is TRBV5-1 and J usage is TRBJ2-7; D could derive from TRBD1 or TRBD2 (5 bases each). V lost 4 bases and J 8 bases, leaving 16 bases between the germline ends. The CDR3 consists of 13 residues. Germline V gene sequence: CDR1 SGHRS, CDR2 YFSETQ. CDR3 amino acids: CASSPFSGTQQYF. The CDR3 DNA reads TGCGCCAGCAGCCCATTTTCCGGGACCCAGCAGTACTTC.

The J gene is TRBJ1-6, the V gene TRBV5-1; no definite D call. The CDR3 length is 18 residues. Germline assignment: CDR1 SGHRS and CDR2 YFSETQ. Trimming cost V 1 base and J 7 bases, with 21 bases left between them. The CDR3 loop is CASSLFGQTHDGNSPLHF. The CDR3 bases are TGCGCCAGCAGCTTGTTTGGGCAGACCCACGATGGGAATTCACCCCTCCACTTT.

The table lists this clone with a count of one. J is TRBJ1-6 and V is TRBV18; D gene ambiguous. The CDR3 has 14 residues. Trimming took off 3 bases at V and 5 bases at J, with 8 bases between the two ends. CDR1 KGHSH and CDR2 LQKENI come from the germline V gene. The CDR3 loop reads CASSPMRDNSPLHF. The CDR3 nucleotides are TGTGCCAGCTCACCTATGCGGGATAATTCACCCCTCCACTTT.

The V gene is TRBV2, the J gene TRBJ1-3, with TRBD1 as a possible D gene (5 bases). CDR1 and CDR2 from the germline V gene are SNHLY and FYNNEI. V was clipped by 4 bases and J by 4 bases, with 8 bases between them. This CDR3 is built from 13 residues. The DNA of the CDR3 is TGTGCCAGCAGTGGGGGGAAAGGAAACACCATATATTTT. This gives the protein CASSGGKGNTIYF.

The genes are TRBV6-4 and TRBJ1-2; D unclear. V gave up 6 bases and J gave up 0 bases, with 11 bases separating them. The CDR3 loop spans 14 amino acids. Germline V lookup: CDR1 MRHNA, CDR2 SNTAGT. The CDR3 region has the DNA TGTGCCAGCAGCCGGGATCATTCTAACTATGGCTACACCTTC. It codes for CASSRDHSNYGYTF.

The chain uses TRBV18 and TRBJ2-5; TRBD2 matches at 10 bases. This CDR3 is 14 amino acids long. In germline, CDR1 is KGHSH, CDR2 LQKENI. With V trimmed by 5 bases and J by 3 bases, 3 bases remained unmatched. The CDR3 nucleotides read TGTGCCAGCTCAGAACTAGCGGGGAAAGAGACCCAGTACTTC. Protein: CASSELAGKETQYF.

In DNA form, the CDR3 reads TGTGCCTGGGAGTCCTACAATGAGCAGTTCTTC. Translated, it gives CAWESYNEQFF. V usage is TRBV30 and J usage is TRBJ2-1; D call uncertain. V was trimmed by 5 bases and J by 1 base, leaving 3 bases between them. CDR3 length equals 11 residues. Per the germline V gene, CDR1 is GTSNPN and CDR2 is SVGIG (reference sequence).

This clone appeared once. The rearrangement uses TRBV27 and TRBJ1-1; 9 nucleotides line up with TRBD1. This CDR3 is 14 amino acids long. The V and J ends lost 10 bases and 0 bases, in that order; junction bases with no gene match: 6. CDR1 is MNHEY, CDR2 SMNVEV, per germline (reference sequence). CDR3 sequence reads: CATRGQGMNTEAFF. CDR3 DNA sequence: TGTGCCACCCGAGGACAGGGGATGAACACTGAAGCTTTCTTT.

The CDR3 protein is CASSLGRGGELFF. For the CDR3, the DNA is TGCGCCAGCAGCCTGGGCCGAGGGGGGGAGCTGTTTTTT. The chain links TRBV4-3 to TRBJ2-2; D might be TRBD2 (5 bases). Germline CDR1 reads LGHNA; CDR2 reads YSLEER. This CDR3 is built from 13 residues. Trimming pared 4 bases from V and 8 bases from J, leaving 11 bases between.

The chain carries TRBV4-3 and TRBJ2-7, with no clear D. Trimming took 0 bases from V and 0 from J, leaving 6 bases between them. The length of the CDR3 is 14 residues. Germline V gene lookup returns CDR1 LGHNA and CDR2 YSLEER. CDR3 in amino acids: CASSQDAASYEQYF. The CDR3, as DNA: TGCGCCAGCAGCCAAGATGCTGCCTCCTACGAGCAGTACTTC.

The chain is built from TRBV6-2 or TRBV6-3 and TRBJ2-7, with D hard to call. The germline V gene encodes CDR1 MNHEY and CDR2 SVGEGT. V dropped 6 bases and J dropped 2 bases, with 8 bases sitting between them. The CDR3 length is 12 residues. The CDR3 sequence is CASSLTPYEQYF. Here the CDR3 DNA reads TGTGCCAGCAGCCTTACTCCCTACGAGCAGTACTTC.

As DNA, the CDR3 is TGTGCCAGCAGCTTGAGTTCGGGGTGGGAGAATGAGCAGTTCTTC. This sequence encodes CASSLSSGWENEQFF. The V call is TRBV5-4, the J call TRBJ2-1, with a tentative D call TRBD2 (5 bases). Germline values: CDR1 SGHNT, CDR2 YYREEE (reference sequence). Trimming took off 1 base at V and 7 bases at J, with 15 bases between the two ends. CDR3 length equals 15 residues.